This entry lists 32 T cell receptor beta chains sequenced from one sample in a study of shared clonotypes between healthy human individuals. The repertoire was sequenced with immunoSEQ multiplex PCR; TCRdb's copy has only in-frame clones and lacks some. The sample includes approximately 350,000 clones, about 97% of them seen just once. The specimen was memory CD8+ T cells sorted from blood. Sample subset: CD45RO+ cells pooled with CCR7-negative TemRA cells. Receptors originate from a young man in good health.

In regard to this clone: The sample carries other DNA sequences with the same CDR3. V usage is TRBV5-1 and J usage is TRBJ2-7; D is perhaps TRBD1 (6 bases). V was pared by 2 bases and J by 2 bases, with 8 bases between. The CDR3 is 13 residues long. Per the germline V gene, CDR1 is SGHRS and CDR2 is YFSETQ. Here the CDR3 reads CASSFTGTYEQYF. In nucleotides, the CDR3 is TGCGCCAGCAGCTTTACAGGGACCTACGAGCAGTACTTC.

The rearrangement joins TRBV2 to TRBJ2-7; 8 nucleotides align to TRBD2. V shed 4 bases, J shed 2 bases, and the junction held 13 bases outside the gene matches. The CDR3 runs 17 residues. The germline V gene encodes CDR1 SNHLY and CDR2 FYNNEI. In DNA, the CDR3 is TGTGCCAGCAGTGCAGCTCGCCTAGCGGGCTCAACCTACGAGCAGTACTTC. It translates to CASSAARLAGSTYEQYF.

The rearrangement links TRBV7-9 to TRBJ1-2, with D uncertain. The CDR3 length is 15 residues. Between the trimmed V and J ends, which lost 0 bases and 2 bases, there was a span of 10 bases. The germline V gene has CDR1 SEHNR and CDR2 FQNEAQ (reference sequence). In DNA, the CDR3 is TGTGCCAGCAGCTTAGCGGTAACGGTGAACTATGGCTACACCTTC. The encoded protein is CASSLAVTVNYGYTF. Full variable domain (remainder filled in from reference TRBV7-9 and TRBJ1-2): DTGVSQNPRHKITKRGQNVTFRCDPISEHNRLYWYRQTLGQGPEFLTYFQNEAQLEKSRLLSDRFSAERPKGSFSTLEIQRTEQGDSAMYLCASSLAVTVNYGYTFGSGTRLTVV.

This chain joins TRBV5-1 and TRBJ1-1; 7 bases are shared with TRBD1. Germline assignment: CDR1 SGHRS and CDR2 YFSETQ. V dropped 0 bases and J dropped 2; count of bases not matched to a gene: 13. The CDR3 totals 18 residues. In DNA form, the CDR3 reads TGCGCCAGCAGCTTGGCCATCGGCAGGGGGTGGCCTAACACTGAAGCTTTCTTT. It is translated as CASSLAIGRGWPNTEAFF. Complete variable domain (other parts from reference TRBV5-1 and TRBJ1-1): KAGVTQTPRYLIKTRGQQVTLSCSPISGHRSVSWYQQTPGQGLQFLFEYFSETQRNKGNFPGRFSGRQFSNSRSEMNVSTLELGDSALYLCASSLAIGRGWPNTEAFFGQGTRLTVV.

This clone occurred once. The chain employs TRBV6-6 and TRBJ2-7; 11 nucleotides align to TRBD1. Germline CDR1 reads MNHNY; CDR2 reads SVGAGI (reference sequence). There are 14 residues in the CDR3. The ends lost 6 bases at V and 4 bases at J; junction bases unmatched: 5. CDR3 in amino acids: CASSRTGGGYEQYF. CDR3 DNA: TGTGCCAGCAGCCGGACAGGGGGCGGATACGAGCAGTACTTC.

The genes are TRBV27 and TRBJ2-7; 7 bases match TRBD2. Germline-derived CDR1 and CDR2 are MNHEY and SMNVEV (reference sequence). V gave up 2 bases and J gave up 1 base; unmatched junction bases: 8. This CDR3 region has 16 residues. The CDR3 loop is CASSLKGPSGSYEQYF. CDR3 nucleotides: TGTGCCAGCAGTTTAAAGGGGCCTAGCGGTTCCTACGAGCAGTACTTC.

The rearrangement uses TRBV5-6 and TRBJ1-4, with a tentative D call TRBD1 (5 bases). Germline V gene lookup returns CDR1 SGHDT and CDR2 YYEEEE. The V end lost 1 base, the J end lost 5 bases, and 12 bases lay between the germline ends. This CDR3 is built from 15 residues. CDR3: CASSLQGVRNEKLFF. In nucleotides, the CDR3 is TGTGCCAGCAGCTTGCAGGGAGTTAGAAATGAAAAACTGTTTTTT.

The rearrangement uses TRBV30 and TRBJ2-7; the D is unclear. V dropped 5 bases and J dropped 5 bases, with 10 bases sitting between them. CDR3 size: 11 residues. From germline, CDR1 is GTSNPN and CDR2 SVGIG (reference sequence). The CDR3 DNA follows: TGTGCCTGGGATACCCAGGACGAGCAGTACTTC. Translation: CAWDTQDEQYF.

This clone appeared a single time. The chain carries TRBV5-1 and TRBJ1-4; the D gene is possibly TRBD1 (5 bases). The CDR3 has 14 amino acids. Germline V CDR1 and CDR2: SGHRS, YFSETQ. Deletions cut 2 bases from V and 3 bases from J, with 8 bases between. CDR3 protein: CASSFGAPNEKLFF. CDR3 coding DNA: TGCGCCAGCAGCTTCGGGGCCCCTAATGAAAAACTGTTTTTT.

Points on this clone: The junction and the germline gene differ at one end; a read error may be behind it. The rearrangement links TRBV5-6 to TRBJ2-7, with D maybe TRBD2 (6 bases). Looked up from germline, CDR1 is SGHDT and CDR2 is YYEEEE. The CDR3 extends over 14 amino acids. This CDR3 reads CASSLVGGWNEQYF. The CDR3 DNA reads as TGTGCCAGCAGTTTGGTGGGAGGTTGGAACGAGCAGTACTTC.

The rearrangement joins TRBV5-1 to TRBJ1-1, with unresolved D. The CDR3 loop spans 14 amino acids. The germline gives CDR1 SGHRS, CDR2 YFSETQ. V lost 1 base and J 1 base, leaving 8 bases between the germline ends. CDR3 protein: CASSLIGKNTEAFF. Written as DNA, the CDR3 is TGCGCCAGCAGCTTGATAGGCAAGAACACTGAAGCTTTCTTT. Supplemented by reference TRBV5-1 and TRBJ1-1, the full variable domain reads KAGVTQTPRYLIKTRGQQVTLSCSPISGHRSVSWYQQTPGQGLQFLFEYFSETQRNKGNFPGRFSGRQFSNSRSEMNVSTLELGDSALYLCASSLIGKNTEAFFGQGTRLTVV.

The V call is TRBV18, the J call TRBJ2-1, with D possibly matching TRBD2 (6 bases). Germline V CDR1 and CDR2: KGHSH, LQKENI. The CDR3 covers 15 residues. The V end lost 4 bases, the J end lost 13 bases, and 23 bases lay between the germline ends. The CDR3 loop is CASSLGLEASSVQFF. DNA of the CDR3: TGTGCCAGCTCACTAGGGTTGGAGGCGTCTAGCGTACAGTTCTTC.

V is TRBV27 and J is TRBJ2-3, with 10 bases aligning to TRBD2. CDR1 and CDR2 from the germline V gene are MNHEY and SMNVEV (reference sequence). V lost 4 bases and J lost 5; bases outside the gene matches: 9. This CDR3 has 16 amino acids. For the CDR3, the DNA is TGTGCCAGCAGTTCCCTAGCGGGAGCGAAAGGAGATACGCAGTATTTT. Translating gives CASSSLAGAKGDTQYF.

The J gene is TRBJ1-1, the V gene TRBV6-1; TRBD1 aligns across 7 bases. The CDR3 covers 12 residues. The J segment lost 4 bases and the V segment lost 8 bases, leaving 4 bases of the junction unmatched. In germline, CDR1 is MNHNS, CDR2 SASEGT. The CDR3, as DNA: TGTGCCAGCGAGAGGGGGCCCACTGAAGCTTTCTTT. Translated: CASERGPTEAFF.

V gene TRBV5-3 combines with J gene TRBJ1-2; the match to TRBD1 covers 10 bases. TRBV5-3 is an ORF; its function is uncertain. V lost 4 bases, J lost 5 bases, and 14 bases stayed unmatched. This CDR3 contains 17 residues. The CDR3 sequence: CARSPEIGDRGRYGYTF. CDR3 nucleotide sequence: TGTGCCAGAAGCCCCGAGATAGGGGACAGGGGAAGGTATGGCTACACCTTC.

V usage is TRBV4-2 and J usage is TRBJ2-3; TRBD1 matches at 8 bases. Germline CDR1 reads LGHNA; CDR2 reads YNFKEQ. The length of the CDR3 is 16 residues. V lost 4 bases and J lost 0; bases outside the gene matches: 6. The CDR3 nucleotides are TGTGCCAGCAGCCGAGGACAGGGCCTTAGCACAGATACGCAGTATTTT. Amino acid sequence: CASSRGQGLSTDTQYF.

The chain recombines TRBV30 with TRBJ1-2, with no clear D. Germline CDR1 reads GTSNPN; CDR2 reads SVGIG (reference sequence). This CDR3 is 13 amino acids long. The germline V and J ends were trimmed by 3 bases and 1 base, with 9 bases remaining between them. The chain's CDR3 is CAWSPFFNYGYTF. CDR3 nucleotides: TGTGCCTGGAGCCCCTTTTTTAACTATGGCTACACCTTC.

CDR3 sequence (DNA): TGTGCCAGCACCTCCACCTCCAGGCTCTACGAGCAGTACTTC. Protein: CASTSTSRLYEQYF. This chain joins TRBV11-2 and TRBJ2-7; D remains unclear. The CDR3 runs 14 residues. The V gene's germline CDR1 is SGHAT and CDR2 FQNNGV. V lost 7 bases to trimming and J lost 3 bases, with 16 bases between them.

The CDR3 DNA follows: TGTGCCAGCAGCATTCCCGGGAAGGATGAATATGGCTACACCTTC. It is translated as CASSIPGKDEYGYTF. The rearrangement uses TRBV11-1 and TRBJ1-2; D remains unclear. The CDR3 length is 15 residues. V was pared by 5 bases and J by 5 bases, with 18 bases between. Germline assignment: CDR1 SGHAT and CDR2 FQDESV (reference sequence).

V and J are TRBV5-4 and TRBJ1-2, with no clear D. The V gene's germline CDR1 is SGHNT and CDR2 YYREEE (reference sequence). This CDR3 comprises 14 residues. The V and J ends lost 4 bases and 1 base respectively, with 11 bases between them. The CDR3 loop is CASSPGGDNYGYTF. The CDR3 nucleotides read TGTGCCAGCAGCCCAGGCGGGGATAACTATGGCTACACCTTC.

This chain links TRBV6-6 with TRBJ1-4, with TRBD1 matching over 7 bases. Germline V gene data show CDR1 as MNHNY and CDR2 as SVGAGI (reference sequence). The CDR3 has 14 residues. Germline trimming cut 5 bases from V and 6 bases from J; bases unmatched to any gene: 6. CDR3 sequence (DNA): TGTGCCAGCAGTCCCCCAGACAGGGATGAAAAACTGTTTTTT. Its translation is CASSPPDRDEKLFF.

With regard to this clone: A read error may produce the germline difference seen at one junction end. CDR3 coding DNA: TGTGCCAGCAGCCTCATGCAGCGGGCGACGTACACAGGTACGCAGTATTTT. Its protein product is CASSLMQRATYTGTQYF. The chain recombines TRBV7-2 with TRBJ2-3, with a tentative D call TRBD2 (6 bases). Germline CDR1 SGHTA, CDR2 FQGNSA. The CDR3 contains 17 residues.

The rearrangement joins TRBV19 to TRBJ2-6, with 8 nucleotides matching TRBD2. V was clipped by 6 bases and J by 4 bases; unmatched bases: 11. From germline, CDR1 is LNHDA and CDR2 SQIVND (reference sequence). The CDR3 is made up of 17 amino acids. In DNA form, the CDR3 reads TGTGCCAGTAGAAAAGCGGGAGATTGGCGAGGGGCCAACGTCCTGACTTTC. This sequence encodes CASRKAGDWRGANVLTF.

This chain links TRBV9 with TRBJ2-5; maybe TRBD2 (5 bases). The germline V and J ends were trimmed by 3 bases and 1 base, with 13 bases remaining between them. The CDR3 spans 15 residues. CDR1 SGDLS and CDR2 YYNGEE come from the germline V gene. In DNA, the CDR3 is TGTGCCAGCAGCGCGGGATTAAGGCTCCAAGAGACCCAGTACTTC. This codes for CASSAGLRLQETQYF.

V usage is TRBV2 and J usage is TRBJ2-2, with D possibly TRBD1 on 5 matching bases. Trimming stripped 5 bases from V and 1 base from J, with 11 bases between. This CDR3 is built from 15 residues. Looked up from germline, CDR1 is SNHLY and CDR2 is FYNNEI. The CDR3 coding sequence is TGTGCCAGCAGTAAACAGGTGCTGAACACCGGGGAGCTGTTTTTT. Protein: CASSKQVLNTGELFF.

Notes on this clone: Within the sample, other DNA sequences also encode this same CDR3. The chain recombines TRBV28 with TRBJ2-7; D gene ambiguous. V was pared by 6 bases and J by 2 bases, with 5 bases between. The CDR3 totals 11 residues. Germline CDR1 is MDHEN and CDR2 is SYDVKM. This CDR3 reads CASSNTYEQYF. The DNA of the CDR3 is TGTGCCAGCAGCAATACCTACGAGCAGTACTTC. Full variable domain (missing parts from reference TRBV28 and TRBJ2-7): DVKVTQSSRYLVKRTGEKVFLECVQDMDHENMFWYRQDPGLGLRLIYFSYDVKMKEKGDIPEGYSVSREKKERFSLILESASTNQTSMYLCASSNTYEQYFGPGTRLTVT.

The chain couples TRBV5-5 to TRBJ1-2; TRBD1 might be the D (5 bases). Trimming took off 0 bases at V and 6 bases at J, with 6 bases between the two ends. Germline V gene sequence: CDR1 SGHKS, CDR2 YYEKEE (reference sequence). This CDR3 has 12 residues. In DNA, the CDR3 is TGTGCCAGCAGCTTGGTGGGGCATGGCTACACCTTC. Residues: CASSLVGHGYTF.

The chain couples TRBV4-1 to TRBJ2-5; D tentatively reads TRBD1 or TRBD2 (5 bases each). In germline, CDR1 is MGHRA, CDR2 YSYEKL. The CDR3 is 17 residues long. V lost 1 base and J 5 bases, leaving 20 bases between the germline ends. DNA for the CDR3: TGCGCCAGCAGCCAAGTGGGTGAGCCAGGGAGAAGGGAGACCCAGTACTTC. It codes for CASSQVGEPGRRETQYF.

The chain joins TRBV28 to TRBJ1-4; D call uncertain. Germline V gene lookup returns CDR1 MDHEN and CDR2 SYDVKM. This CDR3 is built from 14 residues. Trimming took 3 bases from V and 0 from J, leaving 5 bases between them. The CDR3 DNA sequence: TGTGCCAGCAGTTTGACAACAACTAATGAAAAACTGTTTTTT. Translation: CASSLTTTNEKLFF.

The genes are TRBV5-4 and TRBJ1-1; D not resolved. This CDR3 contains 16 residues. Trimming cost V 3 bases and J 6 bases, with 21 bases left between them. Per the germline V gene, CDR1 is SGHNT and CDR2 is YYREEE (reference sequence). CDR3 sequence: CASSWPGLTTSAEAFF. DNA of the CDR3: TGTGCCAGCAGCTGGCCGGGGTTAACCACCTCTGCTGAAGCTTTCTTT.

CDR3 protein: CASSQNLATNEKLFF. In nucleotides, the CDR3 is TGTGCCAGCAGCCAGAATCTCGCAACTAATGAAAAACTGTTTTTT. The chain links TRBV7-2 to TRBJ1-4; no clear D. Germline V gives CDR1 SGHTA, CDR2 FQGNSA. CDR3 length equals 15 residues. The V end was cut by 5 bases, the J end by 0 bases, with 10 bases between.

The rearrangement links TRBV11-2 to TRBJ2-3; D is unclear. This CDR3 contains 12 residues. V was cut by 2 bases and J by 4 bases, with 4 bases left in between. Per the germline V gene, CDR1 is SGHAT and CDR2 is FQNNGV. The CDR3 sequence: CASSLQADTQYF. CDR3 DNA: TGTGCCAGCAGCTTACAGGCAGATACGCAGTATTTT. Using reference TRBV11-2 and TRBJ2-3 for the parts outside the CDR3, the full variable domain is EAGVAQSPRYKIIEKRQSVAFWCNPISGHATLYWYQQILGQGPKLLIQFQNNGVVDDSQLPKDRFSAERLKGVDSTLKIQPAKLEDSAVYLCASSLQADTQYFGPGTRLTVL.